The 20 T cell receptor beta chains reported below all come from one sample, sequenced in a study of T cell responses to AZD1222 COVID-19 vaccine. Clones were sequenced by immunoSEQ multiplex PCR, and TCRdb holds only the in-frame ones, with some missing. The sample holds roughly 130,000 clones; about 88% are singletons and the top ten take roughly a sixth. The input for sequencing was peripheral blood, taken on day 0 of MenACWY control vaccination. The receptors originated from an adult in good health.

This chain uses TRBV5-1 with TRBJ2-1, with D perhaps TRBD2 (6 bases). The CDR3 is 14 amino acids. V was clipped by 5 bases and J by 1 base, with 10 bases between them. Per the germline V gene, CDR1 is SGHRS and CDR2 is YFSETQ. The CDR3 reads CASRLAVSYNEQFF. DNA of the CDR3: TGCGCCAGCAGACTAGCCGTATCCTACAATGAGCAGTTCTTC.

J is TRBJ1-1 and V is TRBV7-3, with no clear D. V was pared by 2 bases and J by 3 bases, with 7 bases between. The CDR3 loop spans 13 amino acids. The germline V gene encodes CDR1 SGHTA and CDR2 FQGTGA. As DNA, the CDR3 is TGTGCCAGCAGCTTAGATACAGACACTGAAGCTTTCTTT. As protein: CASSLDTDTEAFF.

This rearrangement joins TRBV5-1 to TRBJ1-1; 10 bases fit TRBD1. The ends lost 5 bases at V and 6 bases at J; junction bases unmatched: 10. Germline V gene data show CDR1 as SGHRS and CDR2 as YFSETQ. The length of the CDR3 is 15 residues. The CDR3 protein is CASRSPGQGLAEAFF. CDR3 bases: TGCGCCAGCAGATCCCCGGGACAGGGGTTGGCTGAAGCTTTCTTT.

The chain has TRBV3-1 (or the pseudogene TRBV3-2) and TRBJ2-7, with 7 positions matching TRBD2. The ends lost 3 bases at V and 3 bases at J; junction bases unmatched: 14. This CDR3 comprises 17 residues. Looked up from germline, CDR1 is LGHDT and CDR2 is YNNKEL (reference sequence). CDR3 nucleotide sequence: TGTGCCAGCAGCCAGTCCCTAAGGGGCGGGAGAGGCTACGAGCAGTACTTC. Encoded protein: CASSQSLRGGRGYEQYF.

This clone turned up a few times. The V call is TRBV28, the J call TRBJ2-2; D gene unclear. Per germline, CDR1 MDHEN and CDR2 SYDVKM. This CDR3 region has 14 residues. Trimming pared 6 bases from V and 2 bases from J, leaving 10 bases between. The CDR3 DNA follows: TGTGCCAGCAGCGCCTTCTTAAACACCGGGGAGCTGTTTTTT. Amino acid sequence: CASSAFLNTGELFF. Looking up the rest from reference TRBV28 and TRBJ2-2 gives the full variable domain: DVKVTQSSRYLVKRTGEKVFLECVQDMDHENMFWYRQDPGLGLRLIYFSYDVKMKEKGDIPEGYSVSREKKERFSLILESASTNQTSMYLCASSAFLNTGELFFGEGSRLTVL.

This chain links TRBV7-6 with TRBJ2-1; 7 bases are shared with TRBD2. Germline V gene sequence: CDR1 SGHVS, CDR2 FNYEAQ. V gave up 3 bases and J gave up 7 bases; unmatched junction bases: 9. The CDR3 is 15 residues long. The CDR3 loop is CASSLGRARNNEQFF. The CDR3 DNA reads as TGTGCCAGCAGCTTGGGGAGGGCTCGAAATAATGAGCAGTTCTTC.

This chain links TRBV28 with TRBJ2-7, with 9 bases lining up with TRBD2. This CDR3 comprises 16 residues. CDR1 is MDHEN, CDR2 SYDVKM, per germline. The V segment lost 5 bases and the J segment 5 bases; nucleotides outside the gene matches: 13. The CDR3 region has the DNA TGTGCCAGCAGTCCGCGAGGTAGCGGGAGTACCCACGAGCAGTACTTC. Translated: CASSPRGSGSTHEQYF.

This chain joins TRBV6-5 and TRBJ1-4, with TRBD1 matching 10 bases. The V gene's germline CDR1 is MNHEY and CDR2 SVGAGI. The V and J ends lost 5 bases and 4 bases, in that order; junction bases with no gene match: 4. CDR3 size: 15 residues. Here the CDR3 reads CASSPGQGNNEKLFF. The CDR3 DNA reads TGTGCCAGCAGTCCGGGACAGGGGAATAATGAAAAACTGTTTTTT.

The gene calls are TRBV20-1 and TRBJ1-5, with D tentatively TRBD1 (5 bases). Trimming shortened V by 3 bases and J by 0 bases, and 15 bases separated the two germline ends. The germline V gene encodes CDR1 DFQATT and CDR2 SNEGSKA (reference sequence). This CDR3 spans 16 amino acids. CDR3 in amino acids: CSASGAFAASNQPQHF. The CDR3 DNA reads TGCAGTGCTAGTGGGGCCTTCGCGGCTAGCAATCAGCCCCAGCATTTT.

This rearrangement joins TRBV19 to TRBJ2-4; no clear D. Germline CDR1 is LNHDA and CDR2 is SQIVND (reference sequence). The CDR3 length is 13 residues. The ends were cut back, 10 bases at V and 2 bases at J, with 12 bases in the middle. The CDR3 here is CATLGRTKNIQYF. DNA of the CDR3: TGTGCCACCCTTGGACGGACCAAAAACATTCAGTACTTC.

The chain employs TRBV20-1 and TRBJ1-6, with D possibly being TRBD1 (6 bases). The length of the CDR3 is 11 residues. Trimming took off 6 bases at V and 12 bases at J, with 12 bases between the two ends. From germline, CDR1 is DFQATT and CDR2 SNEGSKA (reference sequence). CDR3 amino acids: CSAVTGGPLHF. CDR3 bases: TGCAGTGCCGTGACAGGCGGACCCCTCCACTTT.

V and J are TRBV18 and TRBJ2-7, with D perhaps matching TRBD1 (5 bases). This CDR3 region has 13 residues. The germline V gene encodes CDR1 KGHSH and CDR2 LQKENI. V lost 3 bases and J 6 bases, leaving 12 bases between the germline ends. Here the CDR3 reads CASSPEQASEQYF. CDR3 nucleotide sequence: TGTGCCAGCTCACCCGAACAGGCAAGCGAGCAGTACTTC.

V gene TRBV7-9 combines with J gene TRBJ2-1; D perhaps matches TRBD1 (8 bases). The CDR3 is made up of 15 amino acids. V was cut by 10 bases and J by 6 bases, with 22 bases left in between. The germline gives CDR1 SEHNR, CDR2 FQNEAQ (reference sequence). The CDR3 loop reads CATWTGRVLGNEQFF. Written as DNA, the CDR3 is TGTGCCACTTGGACAGGGAGGGTTTTAGGCAATGAGCAGTTCTTC. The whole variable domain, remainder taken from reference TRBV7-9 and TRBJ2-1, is DTGVSQNPRHKITKRGQNVTFRCDPISEHNRLYWYRQTLGQGPEFLTYFQNEAQLEKSRLLSDRFSAERPKGSFSTLEIQRTEQGDSAMYLCATWTGRVLGNEQFFGPGTRLTVL.

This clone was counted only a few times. The CDR3 coding sequence is TGTGCCAGCAGTTTATCAGGAGGGAGGACCACTGAAGCTTTCTTT. As protein: CASSLSGGRTTEAFF. The rearrangement joins TRBV27 to TRBJ1-1; D gene unclear. From germline, CDR1 is MNHEY and CDR2 SMNVEV (reference sequence). This CDR3 is built from 15 residues. V was clipped by 0 bases and J by 4 bases, with 12 bases between them.

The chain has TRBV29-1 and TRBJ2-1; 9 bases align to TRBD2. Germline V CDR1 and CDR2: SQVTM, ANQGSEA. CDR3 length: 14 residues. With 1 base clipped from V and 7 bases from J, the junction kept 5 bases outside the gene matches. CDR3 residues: CSVEVAGVVNEQFF. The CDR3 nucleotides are TGCAGCGTTGAAGTAGCGGGAGTCGTAAATGAGCAGTTCTTC.

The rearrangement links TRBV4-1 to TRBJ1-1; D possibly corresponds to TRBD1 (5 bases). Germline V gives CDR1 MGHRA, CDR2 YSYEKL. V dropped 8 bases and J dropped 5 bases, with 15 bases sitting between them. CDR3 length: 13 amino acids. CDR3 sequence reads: CASYSGEGTEAFF. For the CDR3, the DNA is TGCGCCAGCTACAGCGGCGAGGGGACTGAAGCTTTCTTT.

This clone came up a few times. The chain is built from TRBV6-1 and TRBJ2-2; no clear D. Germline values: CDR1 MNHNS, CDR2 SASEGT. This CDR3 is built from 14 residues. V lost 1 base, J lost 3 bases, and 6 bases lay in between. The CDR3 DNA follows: TGTGCCAGCAGTGAAGGGCCCGACACCGGGGAGCTGTTTTTT. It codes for CASSEGPDTGELFF.

For the CDR3, the DNA is TGTGCCAGCTCCCCCCAGGGGCCGAACACTGAAGCTTTCTTT. Protein product: CASSPQGPNTEAFF. The V and J genes are TRBV18 and TRBJ1-1; D may be TRBD1 (6 bases). With 6 bases removed from V and 1 base from J, the gap between germline ends came to 12 bases. This CDR3 comprises 14 residues. Germline V gene data show CDR1 as KGHSH and CDR2 as LQKENI.

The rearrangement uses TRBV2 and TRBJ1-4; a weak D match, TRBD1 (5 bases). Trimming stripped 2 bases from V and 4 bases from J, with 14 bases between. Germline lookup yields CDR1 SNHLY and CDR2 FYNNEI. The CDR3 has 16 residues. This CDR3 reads CASSEWWGTVNEKLFF. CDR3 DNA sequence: TGTGCCAGCAGTGAATGGTGGGGGACGGTTAATGAAAAACTGTTTTTT.

The CDR3 protein is CASSSKTGQRYNQPQHF. CDR3 nucleotide sequence: TGTGCCAGTAGTTCCAAAACGGGGCAGCGTTACAATCAGCCCCAGCATTTT. The rearrangement uses TRBV19 and TRBJ1-5; perhaps TRBD1 as D (5 bases). The CDR3 has 17 amino acids. Germline V lookup: CDR1 LNHDA, CDR2 SQIVND (reference sequence). Trimming removed 5 bases at V and 3 bases at J, with 20 bases between.